The sequence of this T cell receptor beta chain was determined in a study of T cell responses to AZD1222 COVID-19 vaccine. Overall study: Analyses pooled second doses at about 4 or about 12 weeks.

The CDR3 consists of 15 residues. Trimming took 0 bases from V and 14 from J, leaving 17 bases between them. The V gene's germline CDR1 is MNHEY and CDR2 SMNVEV (reference sequence). Profiled with immunoSEQ multiplex PCR; TCRdb holds only in-frame clones, not every one. This repertoire shows 100,000 to 150,000 clones, over 80% found once; its top ten account for around 5.8%. This clone was counted only a few times. Its cognate antigen is unknown. Whole-study findings and limits: Most donors were white British, females outnumbered males, and clonal diversity was possibly underestimated. Among AZD1222 vaccinees, only 5 or 6 were seropositive at baseline.

The sequence came from an adult in good health. This material consisted of peripheral blood, taken on day 0 of AZD1222 vaccination. This chain uses TRBV27 with TRBJ1-6; D possibly corresponds to TRBD1 (6 bases). The CDR3 loop reads CASSLSKGGGMALHF. The CDR3 DNA sequence: TGTGCCAGCAGTTTATCGAAAGGGGGAGGTATGGCCCTCCACTTT.